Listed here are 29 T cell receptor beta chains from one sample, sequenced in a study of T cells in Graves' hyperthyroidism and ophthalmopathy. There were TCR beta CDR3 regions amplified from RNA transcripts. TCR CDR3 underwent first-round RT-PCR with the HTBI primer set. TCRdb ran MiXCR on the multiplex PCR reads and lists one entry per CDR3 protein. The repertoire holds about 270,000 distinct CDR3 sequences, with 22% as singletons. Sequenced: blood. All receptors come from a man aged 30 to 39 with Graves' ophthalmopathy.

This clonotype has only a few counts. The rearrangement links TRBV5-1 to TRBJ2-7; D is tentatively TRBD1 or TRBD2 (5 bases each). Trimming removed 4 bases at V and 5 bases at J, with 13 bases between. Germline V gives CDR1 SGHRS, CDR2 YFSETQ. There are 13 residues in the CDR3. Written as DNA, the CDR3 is TGCGCCAGCAGCCGGGACGGGTGGAACGAGCAGTACTTC. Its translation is CASSRDGWNEQYF.

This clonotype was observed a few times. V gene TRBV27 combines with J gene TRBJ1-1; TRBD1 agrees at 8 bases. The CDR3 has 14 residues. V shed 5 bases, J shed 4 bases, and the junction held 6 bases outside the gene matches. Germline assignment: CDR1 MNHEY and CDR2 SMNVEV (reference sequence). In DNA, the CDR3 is TGTGCCAGCAGTCCCAGGGGGCGGTCCACTGAAGCTTTCTTT. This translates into CASSPRGRSTEAFF.

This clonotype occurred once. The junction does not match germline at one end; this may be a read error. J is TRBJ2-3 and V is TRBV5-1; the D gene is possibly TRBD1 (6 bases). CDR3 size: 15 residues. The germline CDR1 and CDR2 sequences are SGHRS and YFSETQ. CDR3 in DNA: TGCACCAGCAGCTTGGGTGGACAGAACACAGATACGCAGTATTTT. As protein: CTSSLGGQNTDTQYF.

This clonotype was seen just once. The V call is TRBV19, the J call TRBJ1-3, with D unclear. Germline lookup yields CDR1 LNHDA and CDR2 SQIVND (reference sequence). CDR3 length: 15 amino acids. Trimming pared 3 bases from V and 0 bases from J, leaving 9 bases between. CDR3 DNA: TGTGCCAGTAGTATTAAGGGAAACTCTGGAAACACCATATATTTT. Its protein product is CASSIKGNSGNTIYF. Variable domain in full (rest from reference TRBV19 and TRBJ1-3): DGGITQSPKYLFRKEGQNVTLSCEQNLNHDAMYWYRQDPGQGLRLIYYSQIVNDFQKGDIAEGYSVSREKKESFPLTVTSAQKNPTAFYLCASSIKGNSGNTIYFGEGSWLTVV.

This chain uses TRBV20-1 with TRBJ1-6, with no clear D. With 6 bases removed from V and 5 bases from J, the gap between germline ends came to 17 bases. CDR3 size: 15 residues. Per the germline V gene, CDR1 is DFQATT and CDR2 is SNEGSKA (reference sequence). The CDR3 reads CSAPAEDRNNSPLHF. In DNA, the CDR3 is TGCAGTGCACCGGCGGAAGATCGAAATAATTCACCCCTCCACTTT.

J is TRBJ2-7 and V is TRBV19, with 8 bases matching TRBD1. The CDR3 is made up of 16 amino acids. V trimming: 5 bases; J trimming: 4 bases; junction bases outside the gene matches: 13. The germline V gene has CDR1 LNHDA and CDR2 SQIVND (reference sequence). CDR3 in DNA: TGTGCCAGTAGTCTCATAACAGGGGGGTCTTTGTACGAGCAGTACTTC. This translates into CASSLITGGSLYEQYF. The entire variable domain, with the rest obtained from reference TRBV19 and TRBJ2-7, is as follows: DGGITQSPKYLFRKEGQNVTLSCEQNLNHDAMYWYRQDPGQGLRLIYYSQIVNDFQKGDIAEGYSVSREKKESFPLTVTSAQKNPTAFYLCASSLITGGSLYEQYFGPGTRLTVT.

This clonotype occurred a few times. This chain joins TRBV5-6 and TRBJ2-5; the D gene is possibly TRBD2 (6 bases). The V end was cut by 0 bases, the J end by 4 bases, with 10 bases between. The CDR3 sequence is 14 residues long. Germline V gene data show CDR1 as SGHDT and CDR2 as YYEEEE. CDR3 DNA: TGTGCCAGCAGCTTGGGCGGGGTCCCAGAGACCCAGTACTTC. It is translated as CASSLGGVPETQYF.

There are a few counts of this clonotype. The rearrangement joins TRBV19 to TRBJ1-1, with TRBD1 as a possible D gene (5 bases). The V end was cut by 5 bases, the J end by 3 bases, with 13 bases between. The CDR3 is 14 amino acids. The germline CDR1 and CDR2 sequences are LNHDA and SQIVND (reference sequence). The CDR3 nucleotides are TGTGCCAGTAGTTTCAGGGTGGTGGACACTGAAGCTTTCTTT. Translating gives CASSFRVVDTEAFF.

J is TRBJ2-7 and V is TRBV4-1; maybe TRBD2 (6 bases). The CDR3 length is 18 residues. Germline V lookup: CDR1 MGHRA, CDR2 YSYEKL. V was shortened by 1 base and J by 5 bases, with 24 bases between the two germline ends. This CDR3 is CASSQGRDLGGAPDEQYF. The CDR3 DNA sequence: TGCGCCAGCAGCCAAGGTCGGGACCTAGGCGGGGCACCTGACGAGCAGTACTTC.

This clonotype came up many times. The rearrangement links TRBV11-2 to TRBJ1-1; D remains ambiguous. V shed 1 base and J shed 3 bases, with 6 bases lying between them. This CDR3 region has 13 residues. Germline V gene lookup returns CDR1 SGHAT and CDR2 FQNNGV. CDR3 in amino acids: CASSLGSDTEAFF. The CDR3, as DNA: TGTGCCAGCAGCTTAGGGTCGGACACTGAAGCTTTCTTT.

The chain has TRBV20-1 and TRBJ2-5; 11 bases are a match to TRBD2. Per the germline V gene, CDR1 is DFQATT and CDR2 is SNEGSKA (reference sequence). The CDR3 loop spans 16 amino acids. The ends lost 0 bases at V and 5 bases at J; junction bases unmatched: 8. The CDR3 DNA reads TGCAGTGCTAGAGATCTGGATAGCGGGAGGGTGGAGACCCAGTACTTC. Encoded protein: CSARDLDSGRVETQYF.

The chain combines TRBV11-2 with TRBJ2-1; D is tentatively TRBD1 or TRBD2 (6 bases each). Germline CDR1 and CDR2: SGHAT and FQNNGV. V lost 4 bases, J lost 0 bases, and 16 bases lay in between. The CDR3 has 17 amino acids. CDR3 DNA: TGTGCCAGCAGCTCTAGCGTTGACAGGCACTCCTACAATGAGCAGTTCTTC. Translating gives CASSSSVDRHSYNEQFF.

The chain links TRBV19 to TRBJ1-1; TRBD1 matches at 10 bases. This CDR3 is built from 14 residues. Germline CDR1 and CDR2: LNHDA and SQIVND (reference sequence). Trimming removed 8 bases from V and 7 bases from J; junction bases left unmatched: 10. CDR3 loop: CASGFETGGIEAFF. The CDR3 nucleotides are TGTGCCAGTGGGTTTGAGACAGGGGGCATTGAAGCTTTCTTT.

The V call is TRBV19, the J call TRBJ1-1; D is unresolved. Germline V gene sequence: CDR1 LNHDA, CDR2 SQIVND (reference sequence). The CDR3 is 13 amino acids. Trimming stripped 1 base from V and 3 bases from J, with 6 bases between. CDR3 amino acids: CASSIVQDTEAFF. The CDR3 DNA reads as TGTGCCAGTAGTATAGTTCAGGACACTGAAGCTTTCTTT.

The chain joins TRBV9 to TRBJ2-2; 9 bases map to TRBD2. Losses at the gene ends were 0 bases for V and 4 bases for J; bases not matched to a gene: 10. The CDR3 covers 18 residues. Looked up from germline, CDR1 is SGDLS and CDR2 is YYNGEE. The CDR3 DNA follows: TGTGCCAGCAGCGTAGGAGGCGCGGGAGGGCTAAGCACCGGGGAGCTGTTTTTT. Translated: CASSVGGAGGLSTGELFF.

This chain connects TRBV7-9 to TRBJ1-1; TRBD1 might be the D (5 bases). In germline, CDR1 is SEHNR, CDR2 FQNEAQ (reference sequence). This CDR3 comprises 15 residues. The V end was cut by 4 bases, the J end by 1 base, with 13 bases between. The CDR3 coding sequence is TGTGCCAGCAGCTCTGGAGGGGCGAGGAACACTGAAGCTTTCTTT. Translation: CASSSGGARNTEAFF.

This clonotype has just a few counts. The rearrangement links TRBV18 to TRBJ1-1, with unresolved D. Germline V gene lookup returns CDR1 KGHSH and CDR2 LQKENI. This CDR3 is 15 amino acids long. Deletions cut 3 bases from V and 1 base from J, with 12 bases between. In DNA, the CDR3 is TGTGCCAGCTCACCTAGCGCTTCGAAGAACACTGAAGCTTTCTTT. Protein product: CASSPSASKNTEAFF. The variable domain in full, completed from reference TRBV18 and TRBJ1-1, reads NAGVMQNPRHLVRRRGQEARLRCSPMKGHSHVYWYRQLPEEGLKFMVYLQKENIIDESGMPKERFSAEFPKEGPSILRIQQVVRGDSAAYFCASSPSASKNTEAFFGQGTRLTVV.

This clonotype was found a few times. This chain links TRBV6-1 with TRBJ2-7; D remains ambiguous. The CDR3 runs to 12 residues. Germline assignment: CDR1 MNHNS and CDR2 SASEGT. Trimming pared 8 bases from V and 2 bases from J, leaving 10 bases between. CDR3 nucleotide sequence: TGTGCCAGCCACATAACCCCCTACGAGCAGTACTTC. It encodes CASHITPYEQYF.

CDR3 sequence (DNA): TGTGCCACCAGCCCCCAACTGGACAGGGTGGAATCACCCCTCCACTTT. Protein: CATSPQLDRVESPLHF. The chain carries TRBV15 and TRBJ1-6, with TRBD1 identical over 8 bases. This CDR3 is 16 amino acids long. CDR1 is LNHNV, CDR2 YYDKDF, per germline (reference sequence). Trimming took 5 bases from V and 10 from J; bases not matched to a gene: 13.

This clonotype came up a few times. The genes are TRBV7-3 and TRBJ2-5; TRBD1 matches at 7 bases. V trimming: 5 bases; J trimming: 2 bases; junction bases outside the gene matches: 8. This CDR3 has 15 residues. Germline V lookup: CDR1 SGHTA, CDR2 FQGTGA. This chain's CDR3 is CASSPTTGDQETQYF. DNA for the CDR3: TGTGCCAGCAGCCCAACCACAGGGGATCAAGAGACCCAGTACTTC.

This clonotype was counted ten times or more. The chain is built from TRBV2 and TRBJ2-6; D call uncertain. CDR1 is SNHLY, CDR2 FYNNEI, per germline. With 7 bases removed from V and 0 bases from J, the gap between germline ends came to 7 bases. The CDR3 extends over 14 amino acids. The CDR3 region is CASTLPSGANVLTF. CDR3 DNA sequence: TGTGCCAGCACACTTCCCTCTGGGGCCAACGTCCTGACTTTC.

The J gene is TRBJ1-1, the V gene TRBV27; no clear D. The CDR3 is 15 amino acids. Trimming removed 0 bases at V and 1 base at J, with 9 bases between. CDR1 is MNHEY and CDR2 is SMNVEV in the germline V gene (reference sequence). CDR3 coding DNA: TGTGCCAGCAGTTTATCTCAGGCGGGGAACACTGAAGCTTTCTTT. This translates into CASSLSQAGNTEAFF.

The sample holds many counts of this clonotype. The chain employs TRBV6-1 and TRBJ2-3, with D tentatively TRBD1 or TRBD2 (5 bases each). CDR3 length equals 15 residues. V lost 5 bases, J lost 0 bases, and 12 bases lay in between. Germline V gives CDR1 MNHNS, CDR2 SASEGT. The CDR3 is CASSSPGRSTDTQYF. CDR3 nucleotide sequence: TGTGCCAGCAGTTCTCCGGGACGCAGCACAGATACGCAGTATTTT.

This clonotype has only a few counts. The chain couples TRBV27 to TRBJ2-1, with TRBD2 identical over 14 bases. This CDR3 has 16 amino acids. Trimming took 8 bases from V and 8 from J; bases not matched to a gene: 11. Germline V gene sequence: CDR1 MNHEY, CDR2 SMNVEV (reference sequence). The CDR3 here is CASFLAGTSGSHEQFF. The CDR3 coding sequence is TGTGCCAGCTTTCTAGCCGGGACTAGCGGGAGTCATGAGCAGTTCTTC.

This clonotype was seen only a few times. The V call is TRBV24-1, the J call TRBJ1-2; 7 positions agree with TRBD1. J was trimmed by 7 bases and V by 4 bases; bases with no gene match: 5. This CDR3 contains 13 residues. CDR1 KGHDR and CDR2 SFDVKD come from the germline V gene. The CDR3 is CATSEDRRSGYTF. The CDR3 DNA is TGTGCCACCAGTGAGGACAGGCGATCTGGCTACACCTTC.

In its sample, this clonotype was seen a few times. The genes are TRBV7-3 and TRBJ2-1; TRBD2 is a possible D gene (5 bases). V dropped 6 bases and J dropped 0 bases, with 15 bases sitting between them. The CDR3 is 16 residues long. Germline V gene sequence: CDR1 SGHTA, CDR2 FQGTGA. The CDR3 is CASRPRLNRSYNEQFF. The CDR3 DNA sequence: TGTGCCAGCAGGCCCAGACTAAATCGCTCCTACAATGAGCAGTTCTTC.

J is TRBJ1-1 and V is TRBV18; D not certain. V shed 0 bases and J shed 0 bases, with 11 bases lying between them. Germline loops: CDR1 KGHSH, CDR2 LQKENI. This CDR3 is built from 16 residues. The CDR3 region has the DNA TGTGCCAGCTCACCACCGGGAAGGGAGTTGAACACTGAAGCTTTCTTT. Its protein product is CASSPPGRELNTEAFF.

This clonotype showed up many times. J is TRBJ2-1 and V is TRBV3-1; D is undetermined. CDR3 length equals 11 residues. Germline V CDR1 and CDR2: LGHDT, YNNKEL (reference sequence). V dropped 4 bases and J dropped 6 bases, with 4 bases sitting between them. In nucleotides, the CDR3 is TGTGCCAGCAGCCTTCTCAATGAGCAGTTCTTC. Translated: CASSLLNEQFF.

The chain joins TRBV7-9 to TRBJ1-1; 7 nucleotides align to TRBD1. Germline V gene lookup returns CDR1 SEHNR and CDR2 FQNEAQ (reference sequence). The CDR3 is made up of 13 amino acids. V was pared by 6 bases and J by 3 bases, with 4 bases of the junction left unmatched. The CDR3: CASSRGQDTEAFF. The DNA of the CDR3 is TGTGCCAGCAGTAGGGGGCAGGACACTGAAGCTTTCTTT. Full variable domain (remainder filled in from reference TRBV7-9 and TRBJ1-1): DTGVSQNPRHKITKRGQNVTFRCDPISEHNRLYWYRQTLGQGPEFLTYFQNEAQLEKSRLLSDRFSAERPKGSFSTLEIQRTEQGDSAMYLCASSRGQDTEAFFGQGTRLTVV.